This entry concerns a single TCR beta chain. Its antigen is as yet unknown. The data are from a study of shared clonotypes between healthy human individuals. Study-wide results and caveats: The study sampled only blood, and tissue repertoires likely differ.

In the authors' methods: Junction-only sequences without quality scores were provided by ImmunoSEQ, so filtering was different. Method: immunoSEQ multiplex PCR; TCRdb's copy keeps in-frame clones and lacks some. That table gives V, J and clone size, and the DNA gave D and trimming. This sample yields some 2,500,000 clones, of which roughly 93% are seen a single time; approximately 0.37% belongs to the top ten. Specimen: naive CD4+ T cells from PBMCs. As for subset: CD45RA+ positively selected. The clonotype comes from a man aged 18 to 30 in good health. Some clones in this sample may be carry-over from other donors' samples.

The DNA for the CDR3 is TGTGCCAGCAGCCCTCTCCGGGACCACAATGAGCAGTTCTTC. This encodes CASSPLRDHNEQFF. The chain is built from TRBV7-9 and TRBJ2-1; D may match TRBD1 or TRBD2 (5 bases each). Looked up from germline, CDR1 is SEHNR and CDR2 is FQNEAQ (reference sequence). Trimming removed 5 bases at V and 5 bases at J, with 13 bases between. This CDR3 region has 14 residues.